These 10 T cell receptor beta chains were all obtained from the same sample, sequenced in a study of CD8+CD57+ T cells in acquired aplastic anemia. Investigators profiled TCR beta VDJ and CDR3 from genomic DNA template. TCRdb called the reads again in MiXCR, with one record for every CDR3 protein. The table lists some 410,000 distinct CDR3 sequences, 55% to 75% of them singletons. The sequenced sample consisted of sorted CD4+, CD8+, or CD8+CD57+ T cells (not recorded which) from PBMCs. These receptors originate from a human donor in good health, serving as a control.

Notes on this clonotype: The germline gene is not matched at one end of the junction; a read error may be the cause. The chain is built from TRBV7-2 and TRBJ2-5; D possibly corresponds to TRBD2 (6 bases). Germline V gene data show CDR1 as SGHTA and CDR2 as FQGNSA. The CDR3 totals 14 residues. The CDR3 coding sequence is TGTGCCAGCATCAGAGGGGAGGCGGGGCAAGAGACCCAGTTC. It yields the protein CASIRGEAGQETQF.

A note on this clonotype: A much larger clone differs from this one at a single base, so this may be a read error. This chain uses TRBV7-2 with TRBJ2-1; 9 positions match TRBD1. CDR1 and CDR2 from the germline V gene are SGHTA and FQGNSA. The CDR3 runs to 16 residues. For the CDR3, the DNA is TGTGCCAGCAGCTTTACAGGGGGCGCCTCGTTCGATGAGCGGTTCTTC. It translates to CASSFTGGASFDERFF.

This clonotype has at least ten counts. The chain carries TRBV6-4 and TRBJ1-2; 8 bases map to TRBD1. The CDR3 runs to 14 residues. V was pared by 6 bases and J by 2 bases, with 5 bases of the junction left unmatched. Per the germline V gene, CDR1 is MRHNA and CDR2 is SNTAGT. The CDR3: CASSPGQGNYGYTF. DNA of the CDR3: TGTGCCAGCAGCCCCGGACAGGGAAACTATGGCTACACCTTC.

CDR3 protein: CSGGSRKNQPQHF. The CDR3 bases are TGCAGTGGGGGCAGTAGAAAAAATCAGCCCCAGCATTTT. The chain has TRBV20-1 and TRBJ1-5; D possibly corresponds to TRBD1 (5 bases). The CDR3 length is 13 residues. Looked up from germline, CDR1 is DFQATT and CDR2 is SNEGSKA (reference sequence). Between the trimmed V and J ends, which lost 7 bases and 4 bases, there was a span of 14 bases.

V is TRBV2 and J is TRBJ2-2, with D unclear. Trimming took off 1 base at V and 16 bases at J, with 16 bases between the two ends. Germline V lookup: CDR1 SNHLY, CDR2 FYNNEI. CDR3 length: 13 amino acids. The CDR3 reads CASSEESNQPQFF. The CDR3 bases are TGTGCCAGCAGTGAAGAGAGCAACCAGCCCCAGTTTTTT.

This clonotype was seen ten or more times. This chain links TRBV5-6 with TRBJ1-1; 7 positions match TRBD1. This CDR3 is built from 15 residues. V lost 4 bases and J lost 7; bases outside the gene matches: 13. Germline CDR1 SGHDT, CDR2 YYEEEE. In DNA form, the CDR3 reads TGTGCCAGCAGCCTCCTCAGGGGGGGAGGATTTGAAGCTTTCTTT. Residues: CASSLLRGGGFEAFF.

Worth noting for this clonotype: The junction departs from the called germline gene at one end, perhaps through a read error. The rearrangement links TRBV20-1 to TRBJ2-1; 9 bases are a match to TRBD1. The CDR3 extends over 14 amino acids. Germline loops: CDR1 DFQATT, CDR2 SNEGSKA (reference sequence). The CDR3 sequence: CSAAGTGSYDEQFF. The CDR3, as DNA: TGCAGCGCTGCCGGGACAGGGAGCTACGATGAGCAGTTCTTC.

This clonotype was observed at least ten times. The chain combines TRBV5-8 with TRBJ1-2; unclear D gene. The CDR3 is 13 amino acids. In germline, CDR1 is SGHTS, CDR2 YDEGEE. With 0 bases removed from V and 5 bases from J, the gap between germline ends came to 8 bases. This CDR3 is CASSLDPFYGYTF. CDR3 DNA: TGTGCCAGCAGCTTGGACCCCTTTTATGGCTACACCTTC.

Concerning this clonotype: Relative to the germline gene, one junction end is altered; a read error may explain this. The chain employs TRBV7-2 and TRBJ1-5; D is unclear. Germline V gives CDR1 SGHTA, CDR2 FQGNSA. This CDR3 has 13 residues. The CDR3 DNA reads TGTGCCAGCAGCTTCGACTCGCGAAGTGGCTACACCTTT. It translates to CASSFDSRSGYTF.

This clonotype was picked up one time. An end of the junction differs from the germline gene, which may be a read error. The genes are TRBV7-7 and TRBJ2-7; TRBD2 is a possible D gene (5 bases). Germline assignment: CDR1 SSHAT and CDR2 FNYEAQ (reference sequence). This CDR3 contains 14 residues. CDR3 sequence (DNA): TGTGCTAGCAGCGTAGTAGAGAACACCGGGGAGCTGTATTTC. This codes for CASSVVENTGELYF.